The next 27 T cell receptor beta chains were all read from a single sample in a study of OX40 agonist ivuxolimab in advanced cancers. The data were produced by immunoSEQ multiplex PCR, yet TCRdb's version contains in-frame clones alone and is incomplete. This table has 45,000 to 70,000 clones, around nine tenths appearing once. The sample was CD4+ or CD8+ T cells sorted from blood, taken in a trial of the OX40 agonist ivuxolimab. These TCRs come from an adult with an advanced solid tumor such as melanoma, head and neck, liver or kidney cancer.

The J gene is TRBJ2-7, the V gene TRBV6-1; D might be TRBD1 (6 bases). V dropped 6 bases and J dropped 0 bases, with 9 bases sitting between them. There are 13 residues in the CDR3. Germline CDR1 and CDR2: MNHNS and SASEGT. CDR3 sequence: CASRGHTSYEQYF. The CDR3 DNA sequence: TGTGCCAGCAGGGGACATACCTCCTACGAGCAGTACTTC.

The chain links TRBV11-1 to TRBJ2-7; perhaps TRBD1 as D (6 bases). Trimming took 3 bases from V and 7 from J, leaving 13 bases between them. Germline CDR1 and CDR2: SGHAT and FQDESV (reference sequence). The CDR3 runs to 13 residues. CDR3 sequence reads: CASSFARTGEQYF. For the CDR3, the DNA is TGTGCCAGCAGCTTCGCACGCACAGGGGAGCAGTACTTC. The complete variable domain, with remaining parts taken from reference TRBV11-1 and TRBJ2-7, reads EAEVAQSPRYKITEKSQAVAFWCDPISGHATLYWYRQILGQGPELLVQFQDESVVDDSQLPKDRFSAERLKGVDSTLKIQPAELGDSAMYLCASSFARTGEQYFGPGTRLTVT.

The J gene is TRBJ1-6, the V gene TRBV29-1; 7 nucleotides align to TRBD1. The CDR3 loop spans 13 amino acids. V dropped 7 bases and J dropped 6; count of bases not matched to a gene: 6. Germline V gives CDR1 SQVTM, CDR2 ANQGSEA. CDR3 sequence reads: CSARRDSNSPLHF. The CDR3 DNA follows: TGCAGCGCCCGCCGGGACAGTAATTCACCCCTCCACTTT. The whole variable domain, remainder taken from reference TRBV29-1 and TRBJ1-6, is SAVISQKPSRDICQRGTSLTIQCQVDSQVTMMFWYRQQPGQSLTLIATANQGSEATYESGFVIDKFPISRPNLTFSTLTVSNMSPEDSSIYLCSARRDSNSPLHFGNGTRLTVT.

The chain couples TRBV5-1 to TRBJ2-1, with TRBD2 matching over 10 bases. Per the germline V gene, CDR1 is SGHRS and CDR2 is YFSETQ. The CDR3 covers 15 residues. V shed 5 bases, J shed 6 bases, and the junction held 8 bases outside the gene matches. This CDR3 reads CASSLEGLAVNEQFF. Here the CDR3 DNA reads TGCGCCAGCAGTCTGGAAGGACTAGCGGTCAATGAGCAGTTCTTC.

The V call is TRBV28, the J call TRBJ2-4, with D tentatively TRBD2 (5 bases). With 7 bases removed from V and 8 bases from J, the gap between germline ends came to 15 bases. Germline V gene sequence: CDR1 MDHEN, CDR2 SYDVKM. The CDR3 runs to 13 residues. The CDR3 region has the DNA TGTGCCAGCACCCCTCCCGGCGGGTACATTCAGTACTTC. It yields the protein CASTPPGGYIQYF.

This chain connects TRBV5-4 to TRBJ2-7, with 9 bases lining up with TRBD1. CDR1 is SGHNT and CDR2 is YYREEE in the germline V gene (reference sequence). With 4 bases clipped from V and 3 bases from J, the junction kept 8 bases outside the gene matches. This CDR3 comprises 15 residues. This CDR3 reads CASSPGTGRFYEQYF. CDR3 bases: TGTGCCAGCAGCCCCGGGACAGGGCGGTTCTACGAGCAGTACTTC.

The genes are TRBV15 and TRBJ2-5; maybe TRBD1 (5 bases). The CDR3 is 14 amino acids. V was clipped by 3 bases and J by 4 bases, with 12 bases between them. In germline, CDR1 is LNHNV, CDR2 YYDKDF (reference sequence). The CDR3 here is CATSSRALVETQYF. For the CDR3, the DNA is TGTGCCACCAGCAGCAGGGCGCTGGTAGAGACCCAGTACTTC. The full variable domain, in which reference TRBV15 and TRBJ2-5 provide the parts outside the CDR3, is DAMVIQNPRYQVTQFGKPVTLSCSQTLNHNVMYWYQQKSSQAPKLLFHYYDKDFNNEADTPDNFQSRRPNTSFCFLDIRSPGLGDTAMYLCATSSRALVETQYFGPGTRLLVL.

The rearrangement links TRBV21-1 to TRBJ2-7. TRBV21-1 is tagged as a pseudogene. The CDR3 totals 17 residues. CDR3 sequence (DNA): TGTGCCAGCAGCCCGCAACCGGGCTTCAAACGTCCCTACGAGCAGTACTTC. Protein sequence: CASSPQPGFKRPYEQYF.

CDR3 loop: CASSLDLGLPWNEQFF. DNA of the CDR3: TGTGCCAGCAGCTTAGATCTGGGGCTGCCCTGGAATGAGCAGTTCTTC. The V call is TRBV11-2, the J call TRBJ2-1, with TRBD1 as a possible D gene (5 bases). This CDR3 spans 16 amino acids. The germline V and J ends were trimmed by 0 bases and 7 bases, with 16 bases remaining between them. Germline V gene data show CDR1 as SGHAT and CDR2 as FQNNGV. Full variable domain (outside the CDR3, taken from reference TRBV11-2 and TRBJ2-1): EAGVAQSPRYKIIEKRQSVAFWCNPISGHATLYWYQQILGQGPKLLIQFQNNGVVDDSQLPKDRFSAERLKGVDSTLKIQPAKLEDSAVYLCASSLDLGLPWNEQFFGPGTRLTVL.

This chain joins TRBV28 and TRBJ2-1; unclear D gene. Deletions cut 7 bases from V and 2 bases from J, with 12 bases between. CDR1 and CDR2 (germline): MDHEN, SYDVKM. This CDR3 has 14 amino acids. As DNA, the CDR3 is TGTGCCAGCATCTCGCACGCGGCCTACAATGAGCAGTTCTTC. This gives the protein CASISHAAYNEQFF.

The CDR3 DNA follows: TGTGCCAGCAGCCCGGGACTAGCGGGTACCAATGAGCAGTTCTTC. Its protein is CASSPGLAGTNEQFF. The chain employs TRBV7-8 and TRBJ2-1; 12 bases are a match to TRBD2. The CDR3 has 15 amino acids. The junction had 5 bases not matched to a gene; V was cut back by 5 bases and J by 6 bases. Germline values: CDR1 SGHVS, CDR2 FQNEAQ.

The CDR3 DNA sequence: TGTGCCAGCTCAACAGGAGATACGCAGTATTTT. Its protein product is CASSTGDTQYF. The chain combines TRBV5-6 with TRBJ2-3; perhaps TRBD1 as D (5 bases). V was trimmed by 7 bases and J by 5 bases, leaving 8 bases between them. The CDR3 sequence is 11 residues long. Germline V gene sequence: CDR1 SGHDT, CDR2 YYEEEE.

The CDR3 DNA sequence: TGCGCCAGCAGCTTGGAGGCAGATACGCAGTATTTT. Its protein product is CASSLEADTQYF. The rearrangement uses TRBV5-1 and TRBJ2-3; the D is unclear. The V gene lost 0 bases and the J gene lost 4 bases, with 3 bases spanning the gap. The CDR3 has 12 residues. Per the germline V gene, CDR1 is SGHRS and CDR2 is YFSETQ.

The chain uses TRBV18 and TRBJ1-1; no reliable D call. The germline V and J ends were trimmed by 6 bases and 0 bases, with 8 bases remaining between them. There are 13 residues in the CDR3. Germline assignment: CDR1 KGHSH and CDR2 LQKENI. The CDR3 nucleotides are TGTGCCAGCTCTCCAGACCTGAACACTGAAGCTTTCTTT. It translates to CASSPDLNTEAFF. The full variable domain, with the rest looked up from reference TRBV18 and TRBJ1-1, is NAGVMQNPRHLVRRRGQEARLRCSPMKGHSHVYWYRQLPEEGLKFMVYLQKENIIDESGMPKERFSAEFPKEGPSILRIQQVVRGDSAAYFCASSPDLNTEAFFGQGTRLTVV.

The rearrangement links TRBV5-1 to TRBJ1-5; D perhaps matches TRBD1 (5 bases). CDR3 length: 15 amino acids. V dropped 0 bases and J dropped 2 bases, with 9 bases sitting between them. Germline V gene lookup returns CDR1 SGHRS and CDR2 YFSETQ. The CDR3 bases are TGCGCCAGCAGCTTGGGGGCGGGGGGCAATCAGCCCCAGCATTTT. This encodes CASSLGAGGNQPQHF.

CDR3 loop: CASSLGRSTDTQYF. CDR3 in DNA: TGCGCCAGCAGCTTGGGCAGGAGCACAGATACGCAGTATTTT. This chain joins TRBV5-1 and TRBJ2-3; D is ambiguous. The germline CDR1 and CDR2 sequences are SGHRS and YFSETQ. There are 14 residues in the CDR3. V was clipped by 0 bases and J by 0 bases, with 5 bases between them.

This clone is judged medium-sized. The chain carries TRBV18 and TRBJ2-7; 10 bases match TRBD1. Trimming at V came to 0 bases and at J to 2 bases, leaving 4 bases not matched to a gene. CDR3 length equals 16 residues. Germline lookup yields CDR1 KGHSH and CDR2 LQKENI. CDR3 sequence reads: CASSPPGQGSPYEQYF. The CDR3 DNA reads as TGTGCCAGCTCACCACCGGGACAGGGGTCGCCCTACGAGCAGTACTTC.

In its sample, this clone was seen once. An end of the junction differs from the germline gene, which may be a read error. J is TRBJ2-1 and V is TRBV29-1; D tentatively fits TRBD1 or TRBD2 (5 bases each). CDR1 SQVTM and CDR2 ANQGSEA come from the germline V gene. The CDR3 runs 8 residues. CDR3 sequence reads: CSVEGGLF. The CDR3 DNA reads TGCAGCGTTGAAGGGGGACTCTTC.

The chain uses TRBV27 and TRBJ2-4; 8 bases are a match to TRBD1. Germline V CDR1 and CDR2: MNHEY, SMNVEV (reference sequence). This CDR3 region has 14 residues. V was pared by 6 bases and J by 6 bases, with 7 bases of the junction left unmatched. For the CDR3, the DNA is TGTGCCAGCAGACGGACAGGGTGGGGAAACATTCAGTACTTC. Its translation: CASRRTGWGNIQYF.

The V gene is TRBV28, the J gene TRBJ1-5, with no clear D. The length of the CDR3 is 16 residues. V lost 1 base, J lost 1 base, and 11 bases lay in between. Per the germline V gene, CDR1 is MDHEN and CDR2 is SYDVKM. The CDR3 DNA follows: TGTGCCAGCAGTTTATTGGGTCGAATGAGCAATCAGCCCCAGCATTTT. Protein: CASSLLGRMSNQPQHF.

The rearrangement joins TRBV7-8 to TRBJ2-7; 7 bases map to TRBD2. CDR1 and CDR2 (germline): SGHVS, FQNEAQ. V dropped 5 bases and J dropped 4; count of bases not matched to a gene: 29. The CDR3 length is 21 residues. DNA for the CDR3: TGTGCCAGCAGCGTAGACTTACACCGGGACTATCCCACCGAGACCCCATACGAGCAGTACTTC. This encodes CASSVDLHRDYPTETPYEQYF.

V usage is TRBV6-5 and J usage is TRBJ2-7, with D possibly called TRBD1 or TRBD2 (5 bases each). This CDR3 has 15 residues. The V end was cut by 2 bases, the J end by 3 bases, with 14 bases between. The germline V gene has CDR1 MNHEY and CDR2 SVGAGI. The CDR3 spells CASSYRGPVRYEQYF. DNA of the CDR3: TGTGCCAGCAGTTACAGGGGACCAGTCCGCTACGAGCAGTACTTC.

The V gene is TRBV11-2, the J gene TRBJ2-3; D is perhaps TRBD1 (6 bases). The CDR3 runs to 15 residues. Germline V gene sequence: CDR1 SGHAT, CDR2 FQNNGV. The ends were cut back, 6 bases at V and 3 bases at J, with 16 bases in the middle. The CDR3 DNA reads as TGTGCCAGCAGTCGTGTACAGGGTTTTACAGATACGCAGTATTTT. Translated: CASSRVQGFTDTQYF.

This chain connects TRBV27 to TRBJ2-7; 14 bases are a match to TRBD2. V dropped 8 bases and J dropped 3; count of bases not matched to a gene: 9. Germline lookup yields CDR1 MNHEY and CDR2 SMNVEV (reference sequence). The CDR3 totals 16 residues. DNA for the CDR3: TGTGCCAGCTTCGGACTAGCGGGAGGCCAATACTACGAGCAGTACTTC. Translation gives CASFGLAGGQYYEQYF.

This clone was detected a few times. The chain is built from TRBV30 and TRBJ2-2, with 8 bases lining up with TRBD1. From germline, CDR1 is GTSNPN and CDR2 SVGIG (reference sequence). The CDR3 consists of 12 residues. Germline trimming cut 8 bases from V and 5 bases from J; bases unmatched to any gene: 4. In nucleotides, the CDR3 is TGTGCCACTTACAGGGGGACCGGGGAGCTGTTTTTT. It encodes CATYRGTGELFF.

The chain carries TRBV4-2 and TRBJ1-1; 12 bases are shared with TRBD1. The V gene's germline CDR1 is LGHNA and CDR2 YNFKEQ. With V trimmed by 0 bases and J by 3 bases, 11 bases remained unmatched. The CDR3 has 19 amino acids. The CDR3 region is CASSQERGGTGGAHTEAFF. CDR3 bases: TGTGCCAGCAGCCAAGAAAGGGGTGGGACAGGGGGCGCTCACACTGAAGCTTTCTTT.

The chain recombines TRBV4-1 with TRBJ1-2, with a weak D call TRBD1 (5 bases). Trimming removed 5 bases at V and 2 bases at J, with 12 bases between. The CDR3 length is 14 residues. The germline V gene encodes CDR1 MGHRA and CDR2 YSYEKL. The CDR3 region is CASSVWGGNYGYTF. The CDR3 DNA reads as TGCGCCAGCAGCGTGTGGGGGGGGAACTATGGCTACACCTTC.